One sample yielded the 7 T cell receptor beta chains listed below, sequenced in a study of blood T cell repertoires in COVID-19. Clones were read by immunoSEQ multiplex PCR, and TCRdb kept only the in-frame ones, dropping some. The sample has roughly 91,000 clones; 84% are singletons. The specimen was peripheral blood. The receptors shown here come from a man in his 70s with active or convalescent COVID-19.

V is TRBV20-1 and J is TRBJ2-1; weak D call: TRBD2 (6 bases). V dropped 3 bases and J dropped 6 bases, with 12 bases sitting between them. Per the germline V gene, CDR1 is DFQATT and CDR2 is SNEGSKA (reference sequence). The CDR3 is made up of 13 amino acids. The CDR3 reads CSASRELINEQFF. The CDR3 DNA follows: TGCAGTGCTAGTCGGGAGCTAATCAATGAGCAGTTCTTC.

The chain links TRBV12-5 to TRBJ1-1, with 7 bases aligning to TRBD1. In germline, CDR1 is LGHNT, CDR2 FRNRAP. This CDR3 is 14 amino acids long. Germline trimming cut 6 bases from V and 4 bases from J; bases unmatched to any gene: 8. The CDR3 spells CASGQGGAGTEAFF. DNA for the CDR3: TGTGCTAGTGGCCAAGGGGGCGCGGGCACTGAAGCTTTCTTT.

Points on this clone: The sample has other DNA sequences that encode this CDR3 too. V usage is TRBV7-2 and J usage is TRBJ2-3; TRBD2 matches 7 bases. The CDR3 contains 14 residues. CDR1 and CDR2 from the germline V gene are SGHTA and FQGNSA. The V segment lost 1 base and the J segment 4 bases; nucleotides outside the gene matches: 2. CDR3 DNA sequence: TGTGCCAGCAGCTTAGTCGCGGGGGCAGATACGCAGTATTTT. As protein: CASSLVAGADTQYF.

This chain uses TRBV11-2 with TRBJ2-5; 10 nucleotides agree with TRBD2. Germline V CDR1 and CDR2: SGHAT, FQNNGV. The CDR3 consists of 16 residues. Losses at the gene ends were 5 bases for V and 2 bases for J; bases not matched to a gene: 8. Written as DNA, the CDR3 is TGTGCCAGCAGCCGGCTAGCGGGGGCCCTTCAAGAGACCCAGTACTTC. Its protein product is CASSRLAGALQETQYF.

V gene TRBV28 combines with J gene TRBJ1-4; D unresolved. The CDR3 totals 15 residues. Germline V lookup: CDR1 MDHEN, CDR2 SYDVKM. V dropped 5 bases and J dropped 4 bases, with 14 bases sitting between them. Here the CDR3 reads CASSPGGQNNEKLFF. CDR3 DNA: TGTGCCAGCAGTCCAGGAGGGCAGAATAATGAAAAACTGTTTTTT. The full variable domain, its missing parts supplied by reference TRBV28 and TRBJ1-4, is DVKVTQSSRYLVKRTGEKVFLECVQDMDHENMFWYRQDPGLGLRLIYFSYDVKMKEKGDIPEGYSVSREKKERFSLILESASTNQTSMYLCASSPGGQNNEKLFFGSGTQLSVL.

The chain joins TRBV6-5 to TRBJ1-2, with 9 bases that match TRBD1. The germline V gene has CDR1 MNHEY and CDR2 SVGAGI. CDR3 length: 12 residues. V was clipped by 6 bases and J by 8 bases; unmatched bases: 4. This CDR3 reads CASRQGAWGYTF. In DNA form, the CDR3 reads TGTGCCAGCAGACAGGGGGCTTGGGGCTACACCTTC.

V gene TRBV7-8 combines with J gene TRBJ1-6, with 7 nucleotides matching TRBD1. J was trimmed by 11 bases and V by 5 bases; bases with no gene match: 9. The CDR3 covers 14 residues. The germline CDR1 and CDR2 sequences are SGHVS and FQNEAQ. The CDR3 nucleotides are TGTGCCAGCAGCCCACCAGGGGGGTTAACACCCCTCCACTTT. Translated: CASSPPGGLTPLHF. Variable domain in full (rest from reference TRBV7-8 and TRBJ1-6): GAGVSQSPRYKVAKRGQDVALRCDPISGHVSLFWYQQALGQGPEFLTYFQNEAQLDKSGLPSDRFFAERPEGSVSTLKIQRTQQEDSAVYLCASSPPGGLTPLHFGNGTRLTVT.